These T cell receptor beta chains were read from a single sample in a study of patients and donors after allogeneic stem cell transplantation. TCRdb re-derived calls from the RT-PCR reads in MiXCR, one entry per CDR3 protein. Found here are tens of thousands of distinct CDR3 sequences, roughly 13% of them singletons; the top ten hold around 30%. The sample comprised blood, either unsorted or a sorted T cell fraction (not recorded which). These TCRs come from a human donor who was either an allogeneic HSCT recipient or a stem cell or donor lymphocyte infusion donor (not recorded which). It is not recorded whose cells these are; they may come from a transplant donor. Each CDR3 is given without its conserved first and last residue.

TRBJ2-1 | TRBV6-5 | ASRASGEQF
TRBJ2-3 | TRBV18 | ASSPPVGNSNTDTQY
TRBJ2-5 | TRBV21-1 | ASSTETEGETQY
TRBJ2-1 | TRBV28 | ASNSLAGGTAQF
TRBJ2-7 | TRBV12-3/TRBV12-4 | ASSREQKFSYEQY
TRBJ2-7 | TRBV7-9 | ASSLGREQY
TRBJ2-1 | TRBV9 | ASMGGALGNEQF
TRBJ2-2 | TRBV7-8 | ASTPMDREDTGELF
TRBJ1-2 | TRBV10-3 | AIMGTTGVST
TRBJ2-7 | TRBV11-2 | ASSLGSPSYEQY
TRBJ1-4 | TRBV15 | ATSREQGWEKLF
TRBJ1-4 | TRBV19 | ASSDAGTPGNEKLF
TRBJ1-6 | TRBV27 | ASSFLGDGSYNSPLH
TRBJ2-7 | TRBV7-9 | ASSHRDRGTEQY
TRBJ1-1 | TRBV5-6 | ASSLIGVDTEAF
TRBJ1-2 | TRBV7-9 | ASSFPGGSETYGYT
TRBJ2-3 | TRBV12-3/TRBV12-4 | ASSFLGLEYHTQY
TRBJ1-1 | TRBV19 | ASRLGRTEAF
TRBJ2-3 | TRBV7-2 | ASTLLSDTQY
TRBJ2-7 | TRBV28 | ASKGYYEQY
TRBJ2-1 | TRBV19 | ASTPATSGGNEQF
TRBJ2-1 | TRBV10-3 | AISVGERDEQF